The source of this TCR beta chain is a study of shared clonotypes between healthy human individuals. Study conclusions and caveats: Sharing of clonotypes among donors was expected to vary with sequencing depth. The sole specimen, blood, was sampled, and tissue repertoires likely differ.

Into CD45RA+ naive and CD45RA-negative memory subsets, the CD4+ cells were split. The CDR3 is 16 amino acids. V lost 0 bases to trimming and J lost 2 bases, with 11 bases between them. Germline V gene sequence: CDR1 KGHSH, CDR2 LQKENI. Only in-frame clones appear in the TCRdb table, and some are missing; sequencing was by immunoSEQ multiplex PCR. The sample holds 600,000 to 750,000 clones; approximately 72% are singletons and the top ten take around 1.8%. As for this clone: Antigen unknown.

The chain links TRBV18 to TRBJ1-5, with TRBD1 as a possible D gene (6 bases). Sample: memory CD4+ T cells sorted from blood. The subset here: CD45RA-negative fraction. The source is a woman in her 30s in good health. The CDR3 is CASSPPGAGGNQPQHF. The CDR3 DNA reads TGTGCCAGCTCACCACCGGGGGCAGGCGGCAATCAGCCCCAGCATTTT.